Below, 21 T cell receptor beta chains from the same sample are listed, as sequenced in a study of human T cells and chemical hapten exposure. TCRdb re-called the RACE reads through MiXCR, storing one row per CDR3 protein. Seen here are about 41,000 distinct CDR3 sequences, roughly 4.5% observed once, and the top ten hold 5.8%. Described time point: healthy volunteer bleed at 2 weeks. Unfractionated whole blood yielded the extracted total RNA. The sequenced sample was whole blood. Every receptor here comes from a human donor in good health. Some clones in this sample may be carry-over from other donors' samples.

This clonotype was counted ten times or more. This chain links TRBV5-1 with TRBJ1-4; no reliable D call. The length of the CDR3 is 16 residues. V was pared by 3 bases and J by 2 bases, with 14 bases between. Germline V lookup: CDR1 SGHRS, CDR2 YFSETQ. The CDR3 here is CASSSDPSATNEKLFF. CDR3 coding DNA: TGCGCCAGCAGCTCTGACCCCTCAGCCACTAATGAAAAACTGTTTTTT.

CDR3 DNA sequence: TGCAGCGGCGAGGGGGTACAAGAGACCCAGTACTTC. Residues: CSGEGVQETQYF. The genes are TRBV29-1 and TRBJ2-5, with D possibly being TRBD1 (6 bases). The CDR3 extends over 12 amino acids. The germline V and J ends were trimmed by 7 bases and 2 bases, with 11 bases remaining between them. Germline V lookup: CDR1 SQVTM, CDR2 ANQGSEA.

This clonotype was seen repeatedly, ten times or more. The chain links TRBV20-1 to TRBJ1-2; 7 bases align to TRBD1. Germline V lookup: CDR1 DFQATT, CDR2 SNEGSKA (reference sequence). Unmatched junction bases numbered 4, after V lost 3 bases and J lost 3 bases. The CDR3 sequence is 13 residues long. The CDR3 loop reads CSARDTGDYGYTF. CDR3 nucleotide sequence: TGCAGTGCTAGGGACACAGGGGACTATGGCTACACCTTC.

V usage is TRBV12-3 or TRBV12-4 and J usage is TRBJ2-2; D not certain. The CDR3 loop spans 19 amino acids. The V and J ends lost 3 bases and 6 bases respectively, with 26 bases between them. CDR3 amino acids: CASSFYLIVAKPRPGELFF. Written as DNA, the CDR3 is TGTGCCAGCAGTTTTTACCTGATTGTCGCAAAGCCCCGGCCCGGGGAGCTGTTTTTT.

The chain uses TRBV30 and TRBJ2-5, with D possibly TRBD1 on 5 matching bases. Trimming removed 1 base at V and 4 bases at J, with 10 bases between. In germline, CDR1 is GTSNPN, CDR2 SVGIG (reference sequence). The CDR3 contains 13 residues. This chain's CDR3 is CAWSEKGAETQYF. In nucleotides, the CDR3 is TGTGCCTGGAGTGAAAAAGGGGCAGAGACCCAGTACTTC.

The chain is built from TRBV21-1 and TRBJ2-7. TRBV21-1 is annotated as a pseudogene. This CDR3 region has 16 residues. The CDR3 reads CASSNLCERANYEQYF. The CDR3 DNA sequence: TGTGCCAGCAGCAACCTCTGTGAACGGGCAAATTACGAGCAGTACTTC.

This clonotype was observed many times. The CDR3 coding sequence is TGTGCCACCAGCAGAGGTCAACAGGGTCTTCGCGAGCAGTACTTC. This encodes CATSRGQQGLREQYF. The V call is TRBV15, the J call TRBJ2-7; a possible D gene is TRBD1 (6 bases). The V gene's germline CDR1 is LNHNV and CDR2 YYDKDF (reference sequence). This CDR3 is built from 15 residues. Trimming pared 1 base from V and 6 bases from J, leaving 16 bases between.

This chain connects TRBV24-1 to TRBJ2-2, with 8 bases aligning to TRBD2. The junction had 7 bases not matched to a gene; V was cut back by 5 bases and J by 0 bases. Germline V gene data show CDR1 as KGHDR and CDR2 as SFDVKD. CDR3 size: 17 residues. CDR3: CATSGGSGAANTGELFF. The CDR3 coding sequence is TGTGCCACCAGTGGGGGTAGCGGGGCCGCGAACACCGGGGAGCTGTTTTTT.

The gene calls are TRBV30 and TRBJ1-4; D remains ambiguous. This CDR3 is built from 14 residues. CDR1 GTSNPN and CDR2 SVGIG come from the germline V gene (reference sequence). V lost 1 base to trimming and J lost 0 bases, with 6 bases between them. The CDR3 DNA sequence: TGTGCCTGGAGTGGAACCTCAACTAATGAAAAACTGTTTTTT. The encoded protein is CAWSGTSTNEKLFF.

The rearrangement links TRBV28 to TRBJ2-3; the D gene is possibly TRBD1 (8 bases). Germline CDR1 and CDR2: MDHEN and SYDVKM. The CDR3 runs to 16 residues. The V gene lost 3 bases and the J gene lost 2 bases, with 15 bases spanning the gap. Written as DNA, the CDR3 is TGTGCCAGCAGTTTCCCGGACAGGGACTACACAGATACGCAGTATTTT. Protein product: CASSFPDRDYTDTQYF.

This clonotype was seen many times. The CDR3 loop reads CSAQHRASEKLFF. DNA of the CDR3: TGCAGTGCTCAGCACAGGGCGAGTGAAAAACTGTTTTTT. The chain combines TRBV20-1 with TRBJ1-4; D perhaps matches TRBD1 (6 bases). Per the germline V gene, CDR1 is DFQATT and CDR2 is SNEGSKA (reference sequence). This CDR3 is 13 amino acids long. Between the trimmed V and J ends, which lost 5 bases and 7 bases, there was a span of 14 bases.

This clonotype was detected many times. The rearrangement joins TRBV15 to TRBJ2-5; D gene uncertain. The germline V and J ends were trimmed by 6 bases and 2 bases, with 4 bases remaining between them. This CDR3 is built from 11 residues. In germline, CDR1 is LNHNV, CDR2 YYDKDF (reference sequence). The chain's CDR3 is CATSSQETQYF. The CDR3 DNA reads as TGTGCCACCAGTAGTCAAGAGACCCAGTACTTC.

In this sample, this clonotype turned up many times. The chain carries TRBV11-2 and TRBJ1-1, with D possibly matching TRBD1 (5 bases). The CDR3 extends over 18 amino acids. Trimming took 6 bases from V and 1 from J, leaving 24 bases between them. CDR1 SGHAT and CDR2 FQNNGV come from the germline V gene. CDR3 in amino acids: CASRGFGYRRVKNTEAFF. In DNA form, the CDR3 reads TGTGCCAGCAGGGGGTTTGGTTACAGGAGAGTCAAGAACACTGAAGCTTTCTTT.

The table lists this clonotype with many counts. The chain employs TRBV27 and TRBJ1-6; no reliable D call. Trimming removed 5 bases at V and 10 bases at J, with 9 bases between. The CDR3 is made up of 12 amino acids. CDR1 MNHEY and CDR2 SMNVEV come from the germline V gene (reference sequence). The CDR3 nucleotides read TGTGCCAGCAGTGCCACCGAGTCACCCCTCCACTTT. This gives the protein CASSATESPLHF.

This clonotype was seen ten or more times. The genes are TRBV20-1 and TRBJ2-1, with 8 positions matching TRBD2. This CDR3 region has 14 residues. The V segment lost 0 bases and the J segment 7 bases; nucleotides outside the gene matches: 5. Per germline, CDR1 DFQATT and CDR2 SNEGSKA (reference sequence). This chain's CDR3 is CSARETGGGNEQFF. In DNA form, the CDR3 reads TGCAGTGCTAGAGAAACCGGGGGGGGGAATGAGCAGTTCTTC.

This clonotype has ten or more counts. The junction does not match germline at one end; this may be a read error. The genes are TRBV11-1 and TRBJ2-2; TRBD1 might be the D (5 bases). Germline V lookup: CDR1 SGHAT, CDR2 FQDESV (reference sequence). This CDR3 is built from 15 residues. CDR3 bases: TGTGCCAGCACCTTAGGACATACGAACACCGGGGAGCTGTTTTTT. Translation: CASTLGHTNTGELFF.

This clonotype came up many times. V usage is TRBV6-5 and J usage is TRBJ1-2, with 8 bases aligning to TRBD1. The CDR3 has 15 residues. From germline, CDR1 is MNHEY and CDR2 SVGAGI. The V gene end was trimmed by 7 bases and the J gene end by 4 bases; junction bases not matched to a gene: 11. CDR3 sequence: CASTRPSTGVYGYTF. CDR3 DNA sequence: TGTGCCAGCACCCGCCCCTCGACAGGGGTCTATGGCTACACCTTC.

This clonotype was observed many times. The genes are TRBV21-1 and TRBJ2-7; the table's D call of TRBD2 was not tested on the DNA. TRBV21-1 is a pseudogene segment. This CDR3 has 17 amino acids. The DNA of the CDR3 is TGTGCCAGCAGCAAAGGTAATAGCGGGACTTGCTCCTACGAGCAGTACTTC. Translated, it gives CASSKGNSGTCSYEQYF.

A few counts support this clonotype. V is TRBV6-5 and J is TRBJ2-7; maybe TRBD1 (6 bases). The length of the CDR3 is 11 residues. Trimming removed 8 bases at V and 5 bases at J, with 10 bases between. Germline assignment: CDR1 MNHEY and CDR2 SVGAGI. The CDR3 DNA sequence: TGTGCCAGCCACACAGGGAACGAGCAGTACTTC. Translated: CASHTGNEQYF.

This clonotype showed up many times. The V call is TRBV28, the J call TRBJ1-1; no clear D. The CDR3 length is 16 residues. The V gene's germline CDR1 is MDHEN and CDR2 SYDVKM. V was shortened by 5 bases and J by 0 bases, with 16 bases between the two germline ends. CDR3 loop: CASSAEMTLLNTEAFF. CDR3 coding DNA: TGTGCCAGCAGTGCCGAGATGACCCTGCTGAACACTGAAGCTTTCTTT.

The sample holds a few counts of this clonotype. The V and J genes are TRBV7-9 and TRBJ2-7, with 11 positions matching TRBD2. The germline gives CDR1 SEHNR, CDR2 FQNEAQ (reference sequence). J was trimmed by 3 bases and V by 4 bases; bases with no gene match: 5. CDR3 size: 15 residues. The CDR3 is CASSSGTSGFYEQYF. CDR3 in DNA: TGTGCCAGCAGCTCCGGGACTAGCGGATTCTACGAGCAGTACTTC.